This entry describes one TCR beta chain. Followed longitudinally, the Seattle patients had been enrolled during active infection. In the original analysis: Amplification with reference gene primers provided the estimates of nucleated cell counts. Method: immunoSEQ multiplex PCR; TCRdb's copy keeps in-frame clones and lacks some. That table is the source of V, J and clone size, and D and trimming were worked out from the DNA. The table lists about 300,000 clones, around nine tenths of them singletons. CDR1 MDHEN and CDR2 SYDVKM come from the germline V gene. The CDR3 runs to 14 residues. Trimming shortened V by 7 bases and J by 1 base, and 11 bases separated the two germline ends. The sample comes from a study of blood T cell repertoires in COVID-19.

Sequenced sample: peripheral blood. This sequence originates from a woman aged 25 to 39 with COVID-19, enrolled during active disease. The rearrangement uses TRBV28 and TRBJ1-5; D is ambiguous. The CDR3 DNA reads TGTGCCAGCAACGAGGGTGGAAGCAATCAGCCCCAGCATTTT. Translated, it gives CASNEGGSNQPQHF.